These 32 T cell receptor beta chains came from one sample sequenced in a study of blood T cell repertoires in COVID-19. The repertoire was sequenced with immunoSEQ multiplex PCR; TCRdb's copy has only in-frame clones and lacks some. There are tens of thousands of clones in the sample; 75% to 95% occur only once, and over 3.5% lies in the top ten. Sequenced: peripheral blood. All receptors derive from a woman aged 45-59 years in a cohort sampled during active COVID-19.

V usage is TRBV7-8 and J usage is TRBJ2-1; D is ambiguous. Germline CDR1 SGHVS, CDR2 FQNEAQ. The V end was cut by 1 base, the J end by 4 bases, with 8 bases between. The CDR3 has 14 residues. Written as DNA, the CDR3 is TGTGCCAGCAGCTTAGTCGGTAGATACAATGAGCAGTTCTTC. Translated: CASSLVGRYNEQFF.

This chain connects TRBV10-2 to TRBJ2-2, with D unclear. Germline values: CDR1 WSHSY, CDR2 SAAADI. Trimming cost V 5 bases and J 4 bases, with 8 bases left between them. This CDR3 region has 13 residues. CDR3 in DNA: TGCGCCAGCAGTATTGTGAGCACCGGGGAGCTGTTTTTT. Translation: CASSIVSTGELFF.

The chain employs TRBV5-1 and TRBJ1-1, with D perhaps matching TRBD1 (6 bases). Germline CDR1 and CDR2: SGHRS and YFSETQ. This CDR3 spans 13 amino acids. Trimming pared 4 bases from V and 11 bases from J, leaving 18 bases between. The CDR3 protein is CASSRLRDTFAFF. In nucleotides, the CDR3 is TGCGCCAGCAGCAGACTCCGGGACACCTTTGCTTTCTTT.

The V and J genes are TRBV13 and TRBJ2-1; TRBD2 matches 11 bases. V shed 8 bases, J shed 3 bases, and the junction held 6 bases outside the gene matches. The CDR3 runs 15 residues. CDR1 is PRHDT and CDR2 is FYEKMQ in the germline V gene (reference sequence). The CDR3: CASHLSGRVYNEQFF. The CDR3 DNA reads as TGTGCCAGCCACCTTAGCGGGAGGGTCTACAATGAGCAGTTCTTC.

The chain recombines TRBV4-1 with TRBJ2-5; 8 nucleotides match TRBD2. The CDR3 consists of 19 residues. Germline CDR1 reads MGHRA; CDR2 reads YSYEKL. V trimming: 0 bases; J trimming: 1 base; junction bases outside the gene matches: 13. CDR3 coding DNA: TGCGCCAGCAGCCAAGACCCTATTGGAATAGCGGGGACCCAAGAGACCCAGTACTTC. It translates to CASSQDPIGIAGTQETQYF.

The chain combines TRBV4-1 with TRBJ1-3; D is unresolved. This CDR3 has 15 residues. With 1 base removed from V and 0 bases from J, the gap between germline ends came to 7 bases. The germline CDR1 and CDR2 sequences are MGHRA and YSYEKL. In DNA, the CDR3 is TGCGCCAGCAGCCAAGGGCCCAGCTCTGGAAACACCATATATTTT. Translated: CASSQGPSSGNTIYF.

The chain employs TRBV5-1 and TRBJ1-2; 9 bases line up with TRBD1. The CDR3 length is 13 residues. V was pared by 9 bases and J by 8 bases, with 11 bases of the junction left unmatched. CDR1 and CDR2 from the germline V gene are SGHRS and YFSETQ. CDR3: CATSDRGIEGYTF. The CDR3 nucleotides are TGCGCCACGTCTGACAGGGGGATTGAAGGCTACACCTTC.

The rearrangement links TRBV18 to TRBJ1-5, with 10 positions matching TRBD1. V shed 6 bases and J 9 bases; nucleotides not matched to a gene: 8. The CDR3 consists of 14 residues. The germline gives CDR1 KGHSH, CDR2 LQKENI. The CDR3 bases are TGTGCCAGCTCTCCCGACAGGGGGCGCGGGCCCCAGCATTTT. This gives the protein CASSPDRGRGPQHF. Looking up the rest from reference TRBV18 and TRBJ1-5 gives the full variable domain: NAGVMQNPRHLVRRRGQEARLRCSPMKGHSHVYWYRQLPEEGLKFMVYLQKENIIDESGMPKERFSAEFPKEGPSILRIQQVVRGDSAAYFCASSPDRGRGPQHFGDGTRLSIL.

The rearrangement joins TRBV5-1 to TRBJ2-5, with TRBD1 matching over 7 bases. CDR3 size: 14 residues. CDR1 is SGHRS and CDR2 is YFSETQ in the germline V gene. The ends lost 3 bases at V and 5 bases at J; junction bases unmatched: 7. The CDR3 loop reads CASSSGQVVETQYF. The CDR3 nucleotides read TGCGCCAGCAGCTCCGGACAGGTCGTCGAGACCCAGTACTTC.

The rearrangement links TRBV19 to TRBJ2-7; the D gene is possibly TRBD2 (5 bases). Per germline, CDR1 LNHDA and CDR2 SQIVND (reference sequence). The CDR3 has 11 amino acids. Trimming took off 9 bases at V and 8 bases at J, with 14 bases between the two ends. As DNA, the CDR3 is TGTGCCAGGAGCCTCCGGAGGAAGCAGTACTTC. As protein: CARSLRRKQYF.

The chain joins TRBV30 to TRBJ1-1, with D possibly matching TRBD1 (6 bases). V was cut by 7 bases and J by 1 base, with 19 bases left in between. There are 15 residues in the CDR3. Germline values: CDR1 GTSNPN, CDR2 SVGIG (reference sequence). CDR3 nucleotide sequence: TGTGCCTCCAAATCCCAACAGGGCTCGAACACTGAAGCTTTCTTT. This gives the protein CASKSQQGSNTEAFF.

The CDR3 DNA reads TGTGCCAGCAGTACCTTGCGGGAGGACGCCTACAATGAGCAGTTCTTC. It translates to CASSTLREDAYNEQFF. The chain combines TRBV28 with TRBJ2-1; TRBD2 aligns across 8 bases. This CDR3 region has 16 residues. Germline-derived CDR1 and CDR2 are MDHEN and SYDVKM. Unmatched junction bases numbered 8, after V lost 5 bases and J lost 2 bases.

The gene calls are TRBV2 and TRBJ1-1; D not certain. Between the trimmed V and J ends, which lost 5 bases and 1 base, there was a span of 17 bases. The CDR3 covers 16 residues. Germline CDR1 and CDR2: SNHLY and FYNNEI. In nucleotides, the CDR3 is TGTGCCAGCAGTTTCACAGACTACTATACGAACACTGAAGCTTTCTTT. Protein sequence: CASSFTDYYTNTEAFF.

The sample holds a few counts of this clone. The chain carries TRBV28 and TRBJ1-5, with D possibly matching TRBD1 (5 bases). This CDR3 is built from 14 residues. Germline V gene sequence: CDR1 MDHEN, CDR2 SYDVKM. V lost 10 bases to trimming and J lost 5 bases, with 18 bases between them. This CDR3 reads CAITTGGVYQPQHF. CDR3 DNA sequence: TGTGCCATCACTACGGGGGGGGTCTATCAGCCCCAGCATTTT.

This chain connects TRBV9 to TRBJ2-3; D is perhaps TRBD2 (5 bases). Germline V gives CDR1 SGDLS, CDR2 YYNGEE. Between the trimmed V and J ends, which lost 1 base and 5 bases, there was a span of 14 bases. The CDR3 sequence is 15 residues long. The CDR3 sequence: CASSVWASSRDTQYF. The CDR3 DNA follows: TGTGCCAGCAGCGTATGGGCTAGCTCAAGAGATACGCAGTATTTT.

The DNA of the CDR3 is TGCGCCAGCAGCGGACTGGGACGAGGGACTGGGGAGCTGTTTTTT. This gives the protein CASSGLGRGTGELFF. This chain joins TRBV5-1 and TRBJ2-2; D might be TRBD2 (6 bases). Looked up from germline, CDR1 is SGHRS and CDR2 is YFSETQ. The CDR3 consists of 15 residues. V was trimmed by 4 bases and J by 8 bases, leaving 18 bases between them. Looking up the rest from reference TRBV5-1 and TRBJ2-2 gives the full variable domain: KAGVTQTPRYLIKTRGQQVTLSCSPISGHRSVSWYQQTPGQGLQFLFEYFSETQRNKGNFPGRFSGRQFSNSRSEMNVSTLELGDSALYLCASSGLGRGTGELFFGEGSRLTVL.

CDR3 DNA: TGTGCCAGCAGCGTAAAGGTGACTAGCTTCGGGGAGCTGTTTTTT. It encodes CASSVKVTSFGELFF. The rearrangement joins TRBV9 to TRBJ2-2; 7 bases map to TRBD2. CDR1 and CDR2 from the germline V gene are SGDLS and YYNGEE. The CDR3 has 15 amino acids. V lost 1 base and J lost 7; bases outside the gene matches: 7.

The chain recombines TRBV19 with TRBJ1-5, with TRBD1 matching over 7 bases. Per germline, CDR1 LNHDA and CDR2 SQIVND (reference sequence). The CDR3 length is 15 residues. V lost 3 bases to trimming and J lost 3 bases; unmatched junction nucleotides: 5. The chain's CDR3 is CASSISRGTNQPQHF. The CDR3 DNA reads as TGTGCCAGTAGTATTTCCAGGGGGACCAATCAGCCCCAGCATTTT.

This chain links TRBV7-9 with TRBJ2-1; 7 nucleotides match TRBD1. Germline CDR1 is SEHNR and CDR2 is FQNEAQ (reference sequence). This CDR3 comprises 12 residues. Trimming took 4 bases from V and 7 from J; bases not matched to a gene: 1. Written as DNA, the CDR3 is TGTGCCAGCAGCTCCAGGGGGAATGAGCAGTTCTTC. It translates to CASSSRGNEQFF.

This clone occurred a few times. This sequence joins TRBV30 and TRBJ2-7; tentative D call: TRBD1 (6 bases). Germline V gene data show CDR1 as GTSNPN and CDR2 as SVGIG (reference sequence). Deletions cut 1 base from V and 6 bases from J, with 7 bases between. The CDR3 consists of 11 residues. In nucleotides, the CDR3 is TGTGCCTGGAGTGCAGGGGTCGAGCAGTACTTC. Translated, it gives CAWSAGVEQYF.

This chain joins TRBV30 and TRBJ2-7; D is unclear. CDR1 is GTSNPN and CDR2 is SVGIG in the germline V gene (reference sequence). Trimming took 3 bases from V and 2 from J, leaving 11 bases between them. The CDR3 contains 13 residues. CDR3 residues: CAWRRRRAYEQYF. DNA for the CDR3: TGTGCCTGGAGACGACGTCGGGCCTACGAGCAGTACTTC.

The chain employs TRBV27 and TRBJ2-7; 7 bases match TRBD1. The CDR3 runs 15 residues. Germline trimming cut 4 bases from V and 4 bases from J; bases unmatched to any gene: 10. From germline, CDR1 is MNHEY and CDR2 SMNVEV (reference sequence). The CDR3 DNA reads as TGTGCCAGCAGTTACGCCCCGGGACAGTCGTACGAGCAGTACTTC. Protein product: CASSYAPGQSYEQYF.

The V and J genes are TRBV5-4 and TRBJ2-5, with D maybe TRBD1 (6 bases). There are 13 residues in the CDR3. Per germline, CDR1 SGHNT and CDR2 YYREEE (reference sequence). Trimming removed 4 bases at V and 3 bases at J, with 10 bases between. The CDR3 nucleotides read TGTGCCAGCAGCAACCCAGGGGAAGAGACCCAGTACTTC. Translating it yields CASSNPGEETQYF. Together with reference TRBV5-4 and TRBJ2-5, the CDR3 gives the full variable domain: ETGVTQSPTHLIKTRGQQVTLRCSSQSGHNTVSWYQQALGQGPQFIFQYYREEENGRGNFPPRFSGLQFPNYSSELNVNALELDDSALYLCASSNPGEETQYFGPGTRLLVL.

V and J are TRBV7-9 and TRBJ2-1; 8 bases align to TRBD2. V shed 2 bases, J shed 4 bases, and the junction held 7 bases outside the gene matches. CDR3 size: 16 residues. Germline-derived CDR1 and CDR2 are SEHNR and FQNEAQ (reference sequence). The CDR3 bases are TGTGCCAGCAGCTTAAGCTCTCGCGGGAGGTACAATGAGCAGTTCTTC. This codes for CASSLSSRGRYNEQFF.

This chain joins TRBV29-1 and TRBJ2-3, with a weak D call TRBD1 (5 bases). The CDR3 runs 13 residues. Germline lookup yields CDR1 SQVTM and CDR2 ANQGSEA. Trimming removed 2 bases at V and 2 bases at J, with 8 bases between. The CDR3 region is CSVEPGNTDTQYF. The DNA for the CDR3 is TGCAGCGTTGAACCAGGGAACACAGATACGCAGTATTTT.

CDR3 in DNA: TGTGCCAGCAGGGAACCCTCCGGAGGGACGGGAGATACGCAGTATTTT. Protein product: CASREPSGGTGDTQYF. This chain connects TRBV28 to TRBJ2-3; maybe TRBD2 (6 bases). In germline, CDR1 is MDHEN, CDR2 SYDVKM. CDR3 length equals 16 residues. The germline V and J ends were trimmed by 6 bases and 5 bases, with 21 bases remaining between them. Full variable domain (remainder filled in from reference TRBV28 and TRBJ2-3): DVKVTQSSRYLVKRTGEKVFLECVQDMDHENMFWYRQDPGLGLRLIYFSYDVKMKEKGDIPEGYSVSREKKERFSLILESASTNQTSMYLCASREPSGGTGDTQYFGPGTRLTVL.

The chain combines TRBV24-1 with TRBJ2-1, with 10 nucleotides matching TRBD1. CDR1 and CDR2 (germline): KGHDR, SFDVKD. The CDR3 totals 16 residues. J lost 3 bases, V lost 3 bases, and 4 bases had no gene match. CDR3 sequence (DNA): TGTGCCACCAGTGATCATGGGACAGGGGACTACAATGAGCAGTTCTTC. This sequence encodes CATSDHGTGDYNEQFF.

This chain connects TRBV7-3 to TRBJ2-3, with a tentative D call TRBD2 (5 bases). V was shortened by 5 bases and J by 1 base, with 7 bases between the two germline ends. Germline loops: CDR1 SGHTA, CDR2 FQGTGA. The CDR3 has 13 amino acids. CDR3 nucleotide sequence: TGTGCCAGCAGCGAGGGCCGCACAGATACGCAGTATTTT. It translates to CASSEGRTDTQYF.

V usage is TRBV5-1 and J usage is TRBJ2-2, with 12 nucleotides matching TRBD1. Germline CDR1 and CDR2: SGHRS and YFSETQ. This CDR3 region has 17 residues. The J segment lost 7 bases and the V segment lost 4 bases, leaving 11 bases of the junction unmatched. Written as DNA, the CDR3 is TGCGCCAGCAGCCCAGGGACAGGGGGCTCGAGGGACGGGGAGCTGTTTTTT. Protein sequence: CASSPGTGGSRDGELFF.

The V gene is TRBV5-1, the J gene TRBJ2-5; weak D call: TRBD1 (7 bases). The CDR3 covers 14 residues. CDR1 SGHRS and CDR2 YFSETQ come from the germline V gene. Trimming removed 5 bases from V and 1 base from J, with 12 bases in between. CDR3 amino acids: CASREGAFQETQYF. CDR3 DNA: TGCGCCAGCAGGGAGGGGGCCTTCCAAGAGACCCAGTACTTC.

The chain uses TRBV2 and TRBJ1-6; D unclear. V lost 7 bases and J lost 8, with 15 bases in between. Germline lookup yields CDR1 SNHLY and CDR2 FYNNEI. The CDR3 length is 14 residues. This CDR3 is CASTSREGDSPLHF. In nucleotides, the CDR3 is TGTGCCAGCACCAGTAGGGAGGGCGATTCACCCCTCCACTTT. The full variable domain, rest sourced from reference TRBV2 and TRBJ1-6, is EPEVTQTPSHQVTQMGQEVILRCVPISNHLYFYWYRQILGQKVEFLVSFYNNEISEKSEIFDDQFSVERPDGSNFTLKIRSTKLEDSAMYFCASTSREGDSPLHFGNGTRLTVT.

This clone was recorded once. The chain has TRBV18 and TRBJ1-5; the D gene is possibly TRBD1 (6 bases). Germline CDR1 and CDR2: KGHSH and LQKENI. V gave up 3 bases and J gave up 4 bases, with 13 bases separating them. CDR3 length: 15 amino acids. CDR3 nucleotide sequence: TGTGCCAGCTCACCGAGACAGGCTGGGAATCAGCCCCAGCATTTT. It is translated as CASSPRQAGNQPQHF.